This T cell receptor beta chain was observed in a study of T cell responses to AZD1222 COVID-19 vaccine. With respect to this clone: Its antigen is undetermined.

Sequencing was performed with immunoSEQ multiplex PCR; in TCRdb, only in-frame clones are kept and a portion is missing. The sample lists about 140,000 clones, 85% to 95% occurring once. Between the trimmed V and J ends, which lost 0 bases and 0 bases, there was a span of 6 bases. Per the germline V gene, CDR1 is MNHEY and CDR2 is SVGAGI. This CDR3 comprises 15 residues. Points from the study as a whole: With dominance at 160-218 and 743-854, vaccine-associated CD4 TCRs spanned spike. Following two doses of AZD1222, Spike-specific TCR breadth and depth rose. Repertoire sampling happened only post peak T cell response.

The origin of this receptor is an adult in good health. The chain is built from TRBV6-5 and TRBJ1-3; D is unclear. The sequencing here drew on peripheral blood, taken on day 0 of MenACWY control vaccination. CDR3 DNA sequence: TGTGCCAGCAGTTACTCAGGCAGCTCTGGAAACACCATATATTTT. This encodes CASSYSGSSGNTIYF.